Below are 8 T cell receptor beta chains sequenced from a single sample in a study of read filtering for tumor transcriptome and immune sequencing. The library was built from 400 ng RNA with molecular barcoded adaptors for alpha/delta and beta/gamma chains. In TCRdb, the reads were re-called with MiXCR into one record per CDR3 protein. The repertoire holds 14,000 to 15,000 distinct CDR3 sequences, with roughly 22% as singletons. Input material: a population of CD138-negative cells sorted from bone marrow. These receptors were collected from a donor over 35 with multiple myeloma.

This clonotype came up many times. CDR3 amino acids: CASSQQVEQYF. CDR3 DNA: TGTGCCAGCAGCCAACAAGTTGAGCAGTACTTC. The chain links TRBV14 to TRBJ2-7, with D hard to call. The germline CDR1 and CDR2 sequences are SGHDN and FVKESK. The V end lost 2 bases, the J end lost 7 bases, and 6 bases lay between the germline ends. The CDR3 extends over 11 amino acids.

In this sample, this clonotype turned up a few times. The chain recombines TRBV7-9 with TRBJ2-5; D is ambiguous. Germline loops: CDR1 SEHNR, CDR2 FQNEAQ (reference sequence). V was clipped by 11 bases and J by 0 bases, with 16 bases between them. This CDR3 contains 14 residues. The CDR3 DNA follows: TGTGCCGGCCTCGACGCGGTAAACCAAGAGACCCAGTACTTC. It encodes CAGLDAVNQETQYF. Variable domain in full (rest from reference TRBV7-9 and TRBJ2-5): DTGVSQNPRHKITKRGQNVTFRCDPISEHNRLYWYRQTLGQGPEFLTYFQNEAQLEKSRLLSDRFSAERPKGSFSTLEIQRTEQGDSAMYLCAGLDAVNQETQYFGPGTRLLVL.

The J gene is TRBJ2-2, the V gene TRBV7-2; D gene ambiguous. CDR1 is SGHTA, CDR2 FQGNSA, per germline. This CDR3 spans 13 amino acids. V gave up 10 bases and J gave up 5 bases, with 14 bases separating them. The CDR3 DNA sequence: TGTGCCACCAAACGGAGAGAAACCGGGGAGCTGTTTTTT. Protein sequence: CATKRRETGELFF.

J is TRBJ2-1 and V is TRBV27; D is perhaps TRBD1 (5 bases). V was clipped by 0 bases and J by 4 bases, with 7 bases between them. CDR3 length: 14 residues. Germline CDR1 MNHEY, CDR2 SMNVEV (reference sequence). This chain's CDR3 is CASSLSGAYNEQFF. The CDR3, as DNA: TGTGCCAGCAGTTTATCTGGGGCGTACAATGAGCAGTTCTTC.

About this clonotype itself: A single base separates this from a much larger clone, so it may be a read error. This sequence joins TRBV12-3 or TRBV12-4 and TRBJ2-5, with D perhaps TRBD1 (6 bases). Trimming took off 6 bases at V and 2 bases at J, with 13 bases between the two ends. The CDR3 extends over 14 amino acids. CDR3 DNA sequence: TGTGCCAGCAGCCCAGACAGGATACAAGAGACCCAGTACTTC. This encodes CASSPDRIQETQYF.

This clonotype was observed a few times. This chain joins TRBV2 and TRBJ2-5; possibly TRBD2 for D (5 bases). The length of the CDR3 is 14 residues. V was clipped by 3 bases and J by 2 bases, with 10 bases between them. Germline lookup yields CDR1 SNHLY and CDR2 FYNNEI. The CDR3 sequence is CASSDGGWQETQYF. In DNA form, the CDR3 reads TGTGCCAGCAGTGATGGCGGGTGGCAAGAGACCCAGTACTTC.

This clonotype was observed many times. V and J are TRBV20-1 and TRBJ1-2; D is unresolved. The V gene lost 7 bases and the J gene lost 1 base, with 13 bases spanning the gap. The CDR3 contains 13 residues. Germline-derived CDR1 and CDR2 are DFQATT and SNEGSKA (reference sequence). The DNA of the CDR3 is TGCAGTGTTATAGACACCGGTAACTATGGCTACACCTTC. It translates to CSVIDTGNYGYTF.

This clonotype came up many times. This chain joins TRBV5-6 and TRBJ2-6; 13 bases are a match to TRBD2. Germline CDR1 and CDR2: SGHDT and YYEEEE. The length of the CDR3 is 19 residues. V was pared by 3 bases and J by 0 bases, with 6 bases of the junction left unmatched. CDR3: CASSSLLAGGTSGANVLTF. The DNA for the CDR3 is TGTGCCAGCAGCTCCCTACTAGCGGGGGGGACCTCTGGGGCCAACGTCCTGACTTTC.